Listed here are 5 T cell receptor beta chains from one sample, sequenced in a study of control samples from healthy donors and cancer patients. The repertoire was sequenced with immunoSEQ multiplex PCR; TCRdb's copy has only in-frame clones and lacks some. The sample carries 70,000 to 100,000 clones, about 90% recorded once. Sample: PBMCs. All receptors come from a woman aged 55-75 years with head and neck cancer.

This clone was seen once. The chain combines TRBV28 with TRBJ1-6; the match to TRBD1 covers 7 bases. CDR3 size: 15 residues. V trimming: 4 bases; J trimming: 4 bases; junction bases outside the gene matches: 4. From germline, CDR1 is MDHEN and CDR2 SYDVKM. As DNA, the CDR3 is TGTGCCAGCAGTTACGGGACAGCTTATAATTCACCCCTCCACTTT. Residues: CASSYGTAYNSPLHF.

V gene TRBV10-2 combines with J gene TRBJ2-5; TRBD2 aligns across 7 bases. CDR3 size: 13 residues. After removal of 4 bases from V and 5 bases from J, the junction contained 4 bases not matched to a gene. Germline CDR1 reads WSHSY; CDR2 reads SAAADI. CDR3 protein: CASSGTSHETQYF. For the CDR3, the DNA is TGCGCCAGCAGTGGGACTAGTCACGAGACCCAGTACTTC.

This clone was counted a single time. This sequence joins TRBV19 and TRBJ2-7; TRBD2 matches 14 bases. Germline V gives CDR1 LNHDA, CDR2 SQIVND (reference sequence). V was clipped by 4 bases and J by 4 bases; unmatched bases: 9. CDR3 length: 17 amino acids. The CDR3 here is CASSTSPGLAGVYEQYF. CDR3 DNA sequence: TGTGCCAGTAGTACATCTCCGGGACTAGCGGGAGTATACGAGCAGTACTTC.

The chain is built from TRBV5-6 and TRBJ2-1; 8 bases match TRBD2. Unmatched junction bases numbered 5, after V lost 3 bases and J lost 6 bases. The CDR3 runs 14 residues. Germline V gene sequence: CDR1 SGHDT, CDR2 YYEEEE. The chain's CDR3 is CASSWGLVGNEQFF. The CDR3 nucleotides are TGTGCCAGCAGCTGGGGACTAGTCGGCAATGAGCAGTTCTTC.

This clone was found once. The V call is TRBV12-3 or TRBV12-4, the J call TRBJ1-2; D call uncertain. With 5 bases removed from V and 5 bases from J, the gap between germline ends came to 6 bases. CDR3 size: 11 residues. The CDR3 nucleotides read TGTGCCAGCAGTCGGGTATATGGCTACACCTTC. Amino acid sequence: CASSRVYGYTF.